The next 18 T cell receptor beta chains were all read from a single sample in a study of T-cell memory formation after mild COVID-19. TCRdb reprocessed the 5' RACE reads with MiXCR, giving one entry per CDR3 protein. The sample includes around 340,000 distinct CDR3 sequences, more than 15% of them seen just once. Material for sequencing was PBMCs or a T cell subset sorted from them (not recorded which). Source of these receptors: a man aged 18 to 29 who had mild COVID-19 (a few samples of this study predate the infection). Cell type and time point are not known.

The sample holds a few counts of this clonotype. The V call is TRBV7-9, the J call TRBJ2-3, with 7 bases lining up with TRBD1. This CDR3 contains 15 residues. V shed 5 bases, J shed 6 bases, and the junction held 11 bases outside the gene matches. In germline, CDR1 is SEHNR, CDR2 FQNEAQ (reference sequence). The CDR3 bases are TGTGCCAGCAGCCCTAGACGACAGGGTACGGATACGCAGTATTTT. This gives the protein CASSPRRQGTDTQYF.

The chain is built from TRBV5-4 and TRBJ1-1; TRBD1 agrees at 10 bases. CDR3 length: 15 residues. Trimming cost V 2 bases and J 5 bases; bases outside gene matches: 6. Germline CDR1 reads SGHNT; CDR2 reads YYREEE (reference sequence). The chain's CDR3 is CASSFGTGVFTEAFF. For the CDR3, the DNA is TGTGCCAGCAGCTTCGGGACAGGGGTTTTTACTGAAGCTTTCTTT.

V gene TRBV6-5 combines with J gene TRBJ2-7; TRBD2 might be the D (6 bases). The germline V gene encodes CDR1 MNHEY and CDR2 SVGAGI. Trimming took 5 bases from V and 4 from J, leaving 15 bases between them. There are 14 residues in the CDR3. The CDR3 here is CASSRPAGRYEQYF. The CDR3 nucleotides read TGTGCCAGCAGTCGCCCGGCAGGGAGGTACGAGCAGTACTTC.

A word on this clonotype: This CDR3 fails to terminate in the conserved phenylalanine or tryptophan, so it likely reflects a read error. J is TRBJ2-7 and V is TRBV9, with 9 bases matching TRBD1. J lost 3 bases, V lost 2 bases, and 6 bases had no gene match. There are 15 residues in the CDR3. The germline V gene has CDR1 SGDLS and CDR2 YYNGEE. The CDR3 bases are TGTGCCAGCAGCGTCCGGGACAGGGCCGACTACGAGCAGTACTTA. This codes for CASSVRDRADYEQYL.

The CDR3 reads CASRPKLAGAGNTGELFF. The CDR3 coding sequence is TGTGCCAGCAGACCCAAACTAGCGGGGGCCGGAAACACCGGGGAGCTGTTTTTT. This chain links TRBV3-1 with TRBJ2-2; 11 nucleotides match TRBD2. The CDR3 has 18 residues. CDR1 and CDR2 (germline): LGHDT, YNNKEL (reference sequence). V shed 6 bases, J shed 2 bases, and the junction held 11 bases outside the gene matches.

In its sample, this clonotype was seen a few times. V is TRBV15 and J is TRBJ1-1; D remains ambiguous. The germline CDR1 and CDR2 sequences are LNHNV and YYDKDF (reference sequence). This CDR3 comprises 15 residues. V was trimmed by 0 bases and J by 0 bases, leaving 8 bases between them. For the CDR3, the DNA is TGTGCCACCAGCAGAGATCTTTGGGTGAACACTGAAGCTTTCTTT. This gives the protein CATSRDLWVNTEAFF. Using reference TRBV15 and TRBJ1-1 for the parts outside the CDR3, the full variable domain is DAMVIQNPRYQVTQFGKPVTLSCSQTLNHNVMYWYQQKSSQAPKLLFHYYDKDFNNEADTPDNFQSRRPNTSFCFLDIRSPGLGDTAMYLCATSRDLWVNTEAFFGQGTRLTVV.

This clonotype has only a few counts. V and J are TRBV12-3 or TRBV12-4 and TRBJ1-5; the D gene is possibly TRBD1 (5 bases). V lost 3 bases and J lost 5, with 14 bases in between. The CDR3 loop spans 15 amino acids. The CDR3 is CASSFFQGPDQPQHF. In DNA form, the CDR3 reads TGTGCCAGCAGTTTTTTTCAGGGCCCCGATCAGCCCCAGCATTTT.

V is TRBV7-2 and J is TRBJ2-5; TRBD1 or TRBD2 may be the D gene (5 bases each). This CDR3 region has 16 residues. From germline, CDR1 is SGHTA and CDR2 FQGNSA. The germline V and J ends were trimmed by 5 bases and 6 bases, with 22 bases remaining between them. The CDR3 nucleotides are TGTGCCAGCAGCCCGAGCTGGGACCACCCAAAGAAGACCCAGTACTTC. Its translation is CASSPSWDHPKKTQYF. Together with reference TRBV7-2 and TRBJ2-5, the CDR3 gives the full variable domain: GAGVSQSPSNKVTEKGKDVELRCDPISGHTALYWYRQSLGQGLEFLIYFQGNSAPDKSGLPSDRFSAERTGGSVSTLTIQRTQQEDSAVYLCASSPSWDHPKKTQYFGPGTRLLVL.

This clonotype has a handful of counts. The chain carries TRBV11-2 and TRBJ2-5; 8 bases map to TRBD1. V lost 1 base and J lost 5; bases outside the gene matches: 6. The length of the CDR3 is 15 residues. Germline V lookup: CDR1 SGHAT, CDR2 FQNNGV. CDR3 sequence: CASSLARGRRETQYF. CDR3 coding DNA: TGTGCCAGCAGCTTAGCCAGGGGGCGCCGTGAGACCCAGTACTTC. Full variable domain (remainder filled in from reference TRBV11-2 and TRBJ2-5): EAGVAQSPRYKIIEKRQSVAFWCNPISGHATLYWYQQILGQGPKLLIQFQNNGVVDDSQLPKDRFSAERLKGVDSTLKIQPAKLEDSAVYLCASSLARGRRETQYFGPGTRLLVL.

The CDR3 nucleotides are TGCGCCAGCAGCCAACCCCAGGTCACCGGGGAGCTGTTTTTT. Residues: CASSQPQVTGELFF. This chain connects TRBV4-3 to TRBJ2-2; D is ambiguous. The CDR3 totals 14 residues. Germline V gene data show CDR1 as LGHNA and CDR2 as YSLEER. Between the trimmed V and J ends, which lost 2 bases and 4 bases, there was a span of 8 bases.

This clonotype was seen only a few times. V and J are TRBV7-8 and TRBJ2-2, with D possibly being TRBD1 (5 bases). Germline CDR1 and CDR2: SGHVS and FQNEAQ. This CDR3 spans 16 amino acids. V lost 2 bases, J lost 5 bases, and 15 bases lay in between. CDR3: CASSLMDPRATGELFF. CDR3 bases: TGTGCCAGCAGCTTAATGGACCCCAGGGCGACCGGGGAGCTGTTTTTT.

This clonotype turned up a few times. The chain uses TRBV10-3 and TRBJ1-1, with 8 bases lining up with TRBD1. V lost 10 bases to trimming and J lost 3 bases; unmatched junction nucleotides: 7. Germline V lookup: CDR1 ENHRY, CDR2 SYGVKD. The CDR3 runs to 13 residues. The CDR3 bases are TGTGCCAACCAGGGGGCGGCGGACACTGAAGCTTTCTTT. It encodes CANQGAADTEAFF.

CDR3 protein: CSAFPRDRTYEQYF. The CDR3 DNA sequence: TGCAGTGCTTTTCCCCGGGACAGGACCTACGAGCAGTACTTC. The chain links TRBV20-1 to TRBJ2-7, with 8 bases that match TRBD1. V was clipped by 5 bases and J by 2 bases; unmatched bases: 8. Germline assignment: CDR1 DFQATT and CDR2 SNEGSKA (reference sequence). This CDR3 is built from 14 residues.

The rearrangement links TRBV9 to TRBJ2-1; D remains ambiguous. V lost 3 bases and J lost 7, with 5 bases in between. The CDR3 is 11 amino acids. Germline-derived CDR1 and CDR2 are SGDLS and YYNGEE. As DNA, the CDR3 is TGTGCCAGCAGCGGATTTAATGAGCAGTTCTTC. It specifies CASSGFNEQFF.

This clonotype was seen only a few times. The rearrangement links TRBV6-2 or TRBV6-3 to TRBJ2-3, with 11 bases aligning to TRBD2. The V gene end was trimmed by 4 bases and the J gene end by 3 bases; junction bases not matched to a gene: 9. Germline values: CDR1 MNHEY, CDR2 SVGEGT. The CDR3 is made up of 17 amino acids. CDR3 bases: TGTGCCAGCAGTTCCCTCCGACTAGCGGGAATGACAGATACGCAGTATTTT. Its protein product is CASSSLRLAGMTDTQYF.

This clonotype was seen a few times. This chain joins TRBV28 and TRBJ2-7; D is ambiguous. The CDR3 consists of 14 residues. With 1 base removed from V and 1 base from J, the gap between germline ends came to 8 bases. The V gene's germline CDR1 is MDHEN and CDR2 SYDVKM. CDR3 DNA sequence: TGTGCCAGCAGTTTATTTCCCAGTTCCTACGAGCAGTACTTC. Its translation is CASSLFPSSYEQYF.

The CDR3 sequence: CASTQRGLTDTQYF. The DNA for the CDR3 is TGTGCCAGCACTCAGCGGGGCCTCACAGATACGCAGTATTTT. This chain uses TRBV6-5 with TRBJ2-3, with 7 bases lining up with TRBD2. Per the germline V gene, CDR1 is MNHEY and CDR2 is SVGAGI. This CDR3 has 14 amino acids. V shed 7 bases, J shed 2 bases, and the junction held 6 bases outside the gene matches.

V gene TRBV10-3 combines with J gene TRBJ1-1, with TRBD1 as a possible D gene (6 bases). The CDR3 length is 14 residues. V lost 5 bases, J lost 1 base, and 11 bases lay in between. The germline gives CDR1 ENHRY, CDR2 SYGVKD. The CDR3 DNA reads as TGTGCCATCAGTTTACAGGGTGGGAACACTGAAGCTTTCTTT. Protein product: CAISLQGGNTEAFF.